This entry features one T cell receptor beta chain sequence. Its cognate antigen is unknown. These data are taken from a study of T cell responses to AZD1222 COVID-19 vaccine. Study context: Second doses that came at about 4 or about 12 weeks were put together. Findings and limits, study-wide: The donors showed a predominance of white British ancestry and of females, with possible underestimation of clonal diversity. Breadth and depth of Spike-specific TCRs rose after two AZD1222 doses. Baseline seropositivity occurred in only a handful of AZD1222 recipients.

The method was immunoSEQ multiplex PCR; TCRdb's version includes in-frame clones alone and lacks a portion of them. The sample holds some 64,000 clones, roughly 87% seen once. CDR1 and CDR2 from the germline V gene are SGHTA and FQGTGA. The V segment lost 4 bases and the J segment 4 bases; nucleotides outside the gene matches: 10. The CDR3 is 17 residues long. This TCR was sampled from an adult in good health. The specimen was peripheral blood, collected on day 0 of AZD1222 vaccination. This chain links TRBV7-3 with TRBJ2-1; TRBD2 matches at 10 bases. As DNA, the CDR3 is TGTGCCAGCAGCTCTGGAGCGACTAGCGGGCCTTACAATGAGCAGTTCTTC. As protein: CASSSGATSGPYNEQFF.